Described below is a single T cell receptor (beta chain) sequence and its context. Antigen unknown. Although they were nominally healthy when sampled, donors likely had unrecorded immune exposures. PCR used 60 Vbeta primers and 13 Jbeta primers. Data came from immunoSEQ multiplex PCR; TCRdb stores just in-frame clones and leaves some out. The table includes approximately 190,000 clones, roughly 80% detected once. This entry belongs to a study of cytomegalovirus exposure and HLA in healthy donors. About the research overall: Earlier, 200 million or so T cells were analyzed, and some 120 million unique TCR beta sequences were found among them.

Study outcomes and limitations: Earlier results showed most TCR beta V segments being productive about 87% or about 30% of the time. Associated with cytomegalovirus, according to the listing, were fewer than 200 TCR beta chains.

The junction had 10 bases not matched to a gene; V was cut back by 2 bases and J by 5 bases. This CDR3 has 17 residues. Germline V gene lookup returns CDR1 MNHEY and CDR2 SMNVEV (reference sequence). V is TRBV27 and J is TRBJ2-3, with 10 bases that match TRBD2. Sequencing was done on a sample of PBMCs. The receptor was derived from a man between 40 and 49 years old in good health and CMV-seropositive. For the CDR3, the DNA is TGTGCCAGCAGTTTAATATGGAGCGGGGGGGCTCTAGATACGCAGTATTTT. Its protein product is CASSLIWSGGALDTQYF.